This TCR beta chain was recorded in a study of shared T cell receptors in the human thymus. Comment on this clone: This same CDR3 is encoded by further DNA sequences in the sample.

With 9 bases removed from V and 0 bases from J, the gap between germline ends came to 15 bases. Germline lookup yields CDR1 MNHNS and CDR2 SASEGT. This CDR3 has 15 residues. Clones were sequenced by immunoSEQ multiplex PCR, and TCRdb holds only the in-frame ones, with some missing. Of hundreds of thousands of clones in the sample, approximately 83% were seen once. These same records also appear under a second study, on human thymus T cells.

The rearrangement joins TRBV6-1 to TRBJ2-4; a weak D match, TRBD2 (6 bases). This TCR derives from a girl less than two years old with a congenital heart defect. Source material: thymocytes. The CDR3 DNA reads as TGTGCCAGTGGCCCGGGGGAACTAGCCAAAAACATTCAGTACTTC. Its protein is CASGPGELAKNIQYF.